Below are 19 T cell receptor beta chains sequenced from a single sample in a study of cytomegalovirus exposure and HLA in healthy donors. The PCR ran on 60 Vbeta and 13 Jbeta primers. Using immunoSEQ multiplex PCR, the repertoire was profiled, and TCRdb retains in-frame clones only, with some absent. This table has more than 100,000 clones, about 16% appearing once. The sequencing input was PBMCs. The receptors come from a woman younger than 35 in good health and CMV-seronegative.

This chain links TRBV2 with TRBJ2-7, with D possibly matching TRBD1 (6 bases). Trimming took 7 bases from V and 1 from J, leaving 17 bases between them. CDR3 size: 15 residues. The germline CDR1 and CDR2 sequences are SNHLY and FYNNEI. The CDR3 loop is CASNPTGLGSYEQYF. The CDR3, as DNA: TGTGCCAGCAACCCTACAGGGCTAGGTTCCTACGAGCAGTACTTC.

The J gene is TRBJ2-3, the V gene TRBV4-3, with 7 positions matching TRBD2. Germline assignment: CDR1 LGHNA and CDR2 YSLEER. V gave up 4 bases and J gave up 5 bases; unmatched junction bases: 0. The CDR3 contains 12 residues. The CDR3 DNA sequence: TGCGCCAGCAGCCGGGGGGGAGATACGCAGTATTTT. It codes for CASSRGGDTQYF.

This clone is a singleton in its sample. The chain employs TRBV29-1 and TRBJ2-1, with TRBD2 identical over 11 bases. V was pared by 7 bases and J by 8 bases, with 10 bases of the junction left unmatched. Germline V lookup: CDR1 SQVTM, CDR2 ANQGSEA. The CDR3 totals 14 residues. CDR3 protein: CSAFGLAGFHEQFF. CDR3 nucleotide sequence: TGCAGCGCCTTCGGACTAGCGGGTTTCCATGAGCAGTTCTTC.

This clone was detected once. The junction departs from germline at one end; a sequencing error may be responsible. This chain links TRBV29-1 with TRBJ2-5, with 7 nucleotides matching TRBD1. The CDR3 is 14 residues long. Germline V CDR1 and CDR2: SQVTM, ANQGSEA. Written as DNA, the CDR3 is TGCGGCGTTGAATTACCGACAGGGAAAAAGACCCAGTACTTC. As protein: CGVELPTGKKTQYF. The whole variable domain, remainder taken from reference TRBV29-1 and TRBJ2-5, is SAVISQKPSRDICQRGTSLTIQCQVDSQVTMMFWYRQQPGQSLTLIATANQGSEATYESGFVIDKFPISRPNLTFSTLTVSNMSPEDSSIYLCGVELPTGKKTQYFGPGTRLLVL.

The chain has TRBV19 and TRBJ2-3, with 14 bases matching TRBD2. CDR3 length equals 18 residues. V shed 5 bases and J 0 bases; nucleotides not matched to a gene: 7. Germline loops: CDR1 LNHDA, CDR2 SQIVND (reference sequence). Here the CDR3 DNA reads TGTGCCAGTAGTCGGACTAGCGGGGGGCAATCTAGCACAGATACGCAGTATTTT. It yields the protein CASSRTSGGQSSTDTQYF.

This clone was detected a few times. J is TRBJ2-1 and V is TRBV4-1; D gene ambiguous. This CDR3 spans 11 amino acids. Germline V gene sequence: CDR1 MGHRA, CDR2 YSYEKL. V was pared by 4 bases and J by 9 bases, with 7 bases between. CDR3 in DNA: TGCGCCAGCAGCCGAAACGGTGAGCAGTTCTTC. Its protein is CASSRNGEQFF.

CDR3 bases: TGTGCCAGCAGCCTCAGCACAGATACGCAGTATTTT. Its translation: CASSLSTDTQYF. The chain joins TRBV7-2 to TRBJ2-3; unclear D gene. Trimming shortened V by 5 bases and J by 0 bases, and 3 bases separated the two germline ends. Germline V CDR1 and CDR2: SGHTA, FQGNSA. The length of the CDR3 is 12 residues.

This clone came up a few times. This chain uses TRBV10-3 with TRBJ2-2, with 9 bases identical to TRBD1. The V segment lost 4 bases and the J segment 4 bases; nucleotides outside the gene matches: 7. The CDR3 is 16 amino acids. In germline, CDR1 is ENHRY, CDR2 SYGVKD. CDR3: CAISGPGQGSTGELFF. DNA of the CDR3: TGTGCCATCAGTGGACCGGGACAGGGTAGCACCGGGGAGCTGTTTTTT.

The CDR3 nucleotides read TGTGCCAGCTCATTTCCAGGGGGTGTGAGCAATCAGCCCCAGCATTTT. As protein: CASSFPGGVSNQPQHF. This chain uses TRBV18 with TRBJ1-5; 7 nucleotides match TRBD1. V lost 5 bases to trimming and J lost 1 base; unmatched junction nucleotides: 8. Germline-derived CDR1 and CDR2 are KGHSH and LQKENI. This CDR3 has 16 residues.

This clone was observed a handful of times. This chain joins TRBV30 and TRBJ1-2, with a tentative D call TRBD1 (5 bases). With 2 bases removed from V and 0 bases from J, the gap between germline ends came to 19 bases. Germline assignment: CDR1 GTSNPN and CDR2 SVGIG (reference sequence). The CDR3 is made up of 17 amino acids. CDR3 sequence: CAWSTNTGGGANYGYTF. Here the CDR3 DNA reads TGTGCCTGGAGTACCAACACAGGCGGGGGGGCTAACTATGGCTACACCTTC.

The CDR3 bases are TGCAGCGCCGCCCAGGGTACCGGCTACACCTTC. Translation gives CSAAQGTGYTF. The chain uses TRBV29-1 and TRBJ1-2; weak D call: TRBD1 (5 bases). Trimming cost V 7 bases and J 8 bases, with 14 bases left between them. CDR1 is SQVTM, CDR2 ANQGSEA, per germline. The CDR3 sequence is 11 residues long.

This rearrangement joins TRBV5-1 to TRBJ2-2, with 9 bases lining up with TRBD1. Trimming removed 4 bases from V and 3 bases from J; junction bases left unmatched: 4. The CDR3 totals 15 residues. Germline V lookup: CDR1 SGHRS, CDR2 YFSETQ. The CDR3 loop reads CASSTRTGDTGELFF. The CDR3 nucleotides are TGCGCCAGCAGCACACGGACAGGGGACACCGGGGAGCTGTTTTTT. Full variable domain (rest looked up from reference TRBV5-1 and TRBJ2-2): KAGVTQTPRYLIKTRGQQVTLSCSPISGHRSVSWYQQTPGQGLQFLFEYFSETQRNKGNFPGRFSGRQFSNSRSEMNVSTLELGDSALYLCASSTRTGDTGELFFGEGSRLTVL.

This chain joins TRBV7-7 and TRBJ2-2; perhaps TRBD1 as D (6 bases). Germline CDR1 SSHAT, CDR2 FNYEAQ (reference sequence). The CDR3 is 15 residues long. V shed 3 bases and J shed 1 base, with 9 bases lying between them. In DNA, the CDR3 is TGTGCCAGCAGCTTTCGAGGGGGGAACACCGGGGAGCTGTTTTTT. It encodes CASSFRGGNTGELFF.

Notes on this clone: This same CDR3 is encoded by further DNA sequences in the sample. The chain employs TRBV29-1 and TRBJ2-6; 7 bases map to TRBD1. Trimming at V came to 3 bases and at J to 1 base, leaving 9 bases not matched to a gene. In germline, CDR1 is SQVTM, CDR2 ANQGSEA. The CDR3 covers 17 residues. In nucleotides, the CDR3 is TGCAGCGTTGACGGGGACAGAGATACTTCTGGGGCCAACGTCCTGACTTTC. Translating it yields CSVDGDRDTSGANVLTF.

The chain recombines TRBV10-2 with TRBJ1-4; D is possibly TRBD1 (6 bases). There are 14 residues in the CDR3. CDR1 WSHSY and CDR2 SAAADI come from the germline V gene. The ends were cut back, 4 bases at V and 10 bases at J, with 16 bases in the middle. The CDR3 sequence is CASSGDKMGGKLFF. CDR3 DNA sequence: TGCGCCAGCAGTGGGGACAAAATGGGTGGAAAACTGTTTTTT.

The chain links TRBV28 to TRBJ1-6; tentative D call: TRBD1 (5 bases). Between the trimmed V and J ends, which lost 10 bases and 14 bases, there was a span of 15 bases. CDR3 length: 11 amino acids. Germline V lookup: CDR1 MDHEN, CDR2 SYDVKM. CDR3 bases: TGTGCCACCGCCCTCAGGGAATCCCTCCACTTT. This codes for CATALRESLHF.

This clone was seen a handful of times. V is TRBV7-9 and J is TRBJ1-3; D may be TRBD1 (5 bases). The V gene lost 5 bases and the J gene lost 1 base, with 12 bases spanning the gap. CDR1 SEHNR and CDR2 FQNEAQ come from the germline V gene (reference sequence). CDR3 length: 15 amino acids. CDR3 in amino acids: CASSPGTESGNTIYF. Written as DNA, the CDR3 is TGTGCCAGCAGCCCCGGGACTGAATCTGGAAACACCATATATTTT.

This clone has more than one count but fewer than ten. The chain has TRBV5-1 and TRBJ1-4, with 8 bases aligning to TRBD1. CDR1 and CDR2 from the germline V gene are SGHRS and YFSETQ. CDR3 size: 16 residues. The V gene end was trimmed by 4 bases and the J gene end by 0 bases; junction bases not matched to a gene: 5. The CDR3 DNA sequence: TGCGCCAGCAGCCAGGGGGCGATCGCAACTAATGAAAAACTGTTTTTT. Its translation is CASSQGAIATNEKLFF.

This clone was recorded a few times. The genes are TRBV6-1 and TRBJ1-1; D is possibly TRBD1 (6 bases). The CDR3 runs 18 residues. The V end lost 0 bases, the J end lost 0 bases, and 17 bases lay between the germline ends. Germline CDR1 reads MNHNS; CDR2 reads SASEGT. CDR3 residues: CASSEARGRQVLNTEAFF. The CDR3 DNA is TGTGCCAGCAGTGAAGCGCGCGGGAGACAGGTTTTGAACACTGAAGCTTTCTTT.